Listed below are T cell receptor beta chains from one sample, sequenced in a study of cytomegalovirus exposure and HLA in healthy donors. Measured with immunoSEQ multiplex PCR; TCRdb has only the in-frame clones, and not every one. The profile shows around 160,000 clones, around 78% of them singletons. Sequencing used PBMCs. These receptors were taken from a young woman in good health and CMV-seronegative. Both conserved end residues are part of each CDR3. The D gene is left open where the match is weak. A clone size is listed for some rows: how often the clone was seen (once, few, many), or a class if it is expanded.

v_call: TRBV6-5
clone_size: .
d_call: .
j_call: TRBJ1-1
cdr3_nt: TGTGCCAGCAGTAGCCCCGCCTTGAACACTGAAGCTTTCTTT
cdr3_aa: CASSSPALNTEAFF

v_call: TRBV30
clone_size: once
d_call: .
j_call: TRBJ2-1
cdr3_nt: TGTGCCTCTAGCGACAATGAGCAGTTCTTC
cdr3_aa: CASSDNEQFF

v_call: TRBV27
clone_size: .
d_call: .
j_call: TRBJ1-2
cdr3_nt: TGTGCCAGCAGCCCCCGAGGCGTCGGAAGAGCTAACTATGGCTACACCTTC
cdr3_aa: CASSPRGVGRANYGYTF

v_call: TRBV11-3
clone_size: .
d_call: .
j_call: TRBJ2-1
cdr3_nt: TGTGCCAGCAGCTTAGGGGGACTGGGGTGGGAGCAGTTCTTC
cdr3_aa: CASSLGGLGWEQFF

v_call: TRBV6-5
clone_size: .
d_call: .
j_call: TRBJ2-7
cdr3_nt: TGTGCCAGCATTAGGGGCTACGAGCAGTACTTC
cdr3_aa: CASIRGYEQYF

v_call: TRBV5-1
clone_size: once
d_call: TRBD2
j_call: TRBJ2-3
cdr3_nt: TGCGCCAGCAGCTTGAGTAGCGGGGCCTCTACTAGCACAGATACGCAGTATTTT
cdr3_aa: CASSLSSGASTSTDTQYF

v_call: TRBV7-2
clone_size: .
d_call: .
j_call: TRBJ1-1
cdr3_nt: TGTGCCAGCAGGGCCAGGGTGGGCACTGAAGCTTTCTTT
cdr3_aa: CASRARVGTEAFF

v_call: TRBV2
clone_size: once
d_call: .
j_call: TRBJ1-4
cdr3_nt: TGTGCCAGCAGGAACGGTGAAAAACTGTTTTTT
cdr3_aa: CASRNGEKLFF

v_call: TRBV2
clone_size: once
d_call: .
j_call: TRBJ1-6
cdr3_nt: TGTGCCAGCAGGGGAGGGAGCTCCTATAATTCACCCCTCCACTTT
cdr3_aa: CASRGGSSYNSPLHF

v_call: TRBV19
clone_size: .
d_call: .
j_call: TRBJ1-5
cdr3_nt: TGTGCCAGTAGTATCCGCCCTGGGCAGAGCAATCAGCCCCAGCATTTT
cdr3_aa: CASSIRPGQSNQPQHF

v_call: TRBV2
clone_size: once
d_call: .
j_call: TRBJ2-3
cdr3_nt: TGTGCCAGCAGAGAGACAACCGCCTTTAGCACAGATACGCAGTATTTT
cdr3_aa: CASRETTAFSTDTQYF

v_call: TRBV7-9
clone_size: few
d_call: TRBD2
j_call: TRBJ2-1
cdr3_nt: TGTGCCAGCAGCTCCGGACTAGCGGTTGAGCAGTTCTTC
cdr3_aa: CASSSGLAVEQFF

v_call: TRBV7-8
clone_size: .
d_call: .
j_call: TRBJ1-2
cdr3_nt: TGTGCCAGCAGCTCAGGGGTGAATGGCTACACCTTC
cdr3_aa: CASSSGVNGYTF

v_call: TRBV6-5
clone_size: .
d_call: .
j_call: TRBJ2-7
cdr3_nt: TGTGCCAGCAGTTACCATCCCGGCTCCTACGAGCAGTACTTC
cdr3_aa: CASSYHPGSYEQYF

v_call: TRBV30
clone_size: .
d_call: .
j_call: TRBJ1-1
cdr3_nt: TGTGCCTGGAAACGACAGATGAACACTGAAGCTTTCTTT
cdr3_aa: CAWKRQMNTEAFF

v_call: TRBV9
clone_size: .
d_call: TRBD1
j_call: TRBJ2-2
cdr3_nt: TGTGCCAGCAGCGGCTCAGGGGGCGTAACCGGGGAGCTGTTTTTT
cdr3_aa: CASSGSGGVTGELFF

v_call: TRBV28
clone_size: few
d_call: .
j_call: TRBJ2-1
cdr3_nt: TGTGCCAGCAGTTCAGCGGAGAGCACGGAGCAGTTCTTC
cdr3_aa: CASSSAESTEQFF

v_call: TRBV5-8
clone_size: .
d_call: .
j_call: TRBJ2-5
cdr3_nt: TGTGCCAGCAGCTTGGAACCGCGGAGAGAGACCCAGTACTTC
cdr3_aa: CASSLEPRRETQYF

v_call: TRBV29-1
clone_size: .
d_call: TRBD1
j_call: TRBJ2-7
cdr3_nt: TGCAGTAGTAGGACAGGGCGAGACAACGAGCAGTACTTC
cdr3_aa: CSSRTGRDNEQYF

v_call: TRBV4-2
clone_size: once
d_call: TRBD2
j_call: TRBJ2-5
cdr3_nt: TGTGCCAGCAGCCAAGATTATGGGGCTAGCGGATTTATGGAGACCCAGTACTTC
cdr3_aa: CASSQDYGASGFMETQYF

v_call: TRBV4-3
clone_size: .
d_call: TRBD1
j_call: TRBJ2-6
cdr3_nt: TGCGCCAGCAGCCAAGACTTACAGGGGCGTACTGGGGCCAACGTCCTGACTTTC
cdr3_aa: CASSQDLQGRTGANVLTF

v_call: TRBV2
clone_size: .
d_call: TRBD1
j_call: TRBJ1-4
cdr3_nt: TGTGCCAGCATCTCCGGGACAGGGGTAGAAAAACTGTTTTTT
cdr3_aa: CASISGTGVEKLFF

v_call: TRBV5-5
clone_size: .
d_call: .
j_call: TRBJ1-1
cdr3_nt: TGTGCCAGCAGCCAGGACAGAGTCACTGAAGCTTTCTTT
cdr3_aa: CASSQDRVTEAFF

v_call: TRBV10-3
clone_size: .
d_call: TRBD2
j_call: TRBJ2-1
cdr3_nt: TGTGCCATCGCTACCGGGACTAGCGGTCACAATGAGCAGTTCTTC
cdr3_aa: CAIATGTSGHNEQFF

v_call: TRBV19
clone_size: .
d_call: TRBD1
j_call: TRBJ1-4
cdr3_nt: TGTGCCAGTACTTCTCGAGGAGGGGGCTTTAGTGAAAAACTGTTTTTT
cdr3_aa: CASTSRGGGFSEKLFF

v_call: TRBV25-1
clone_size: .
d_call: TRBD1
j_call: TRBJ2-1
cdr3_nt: TGTGCCAGCAGAGGGACAGGGTTAATCAATGAGCAGTTCTTC
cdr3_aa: CASRGTGLINEQFF

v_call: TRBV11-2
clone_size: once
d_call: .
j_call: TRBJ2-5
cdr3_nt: TGTGCCAGCAGCTTAGTCGCCAGACAAGAGACCCAGTACTTC
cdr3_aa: CASSLVARQETQYF

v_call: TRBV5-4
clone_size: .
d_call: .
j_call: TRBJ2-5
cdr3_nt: TGTGCCAGCAGCGGCAGAGAGACCCAGTACTTC
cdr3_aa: CASSGRETQYF

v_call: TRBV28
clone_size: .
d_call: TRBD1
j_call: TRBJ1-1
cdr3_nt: TGTGCCAGCAGTTTATGGCACAGGGGATTGAACACTGAAGCTTTCTTT
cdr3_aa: CASSLWHRGLNTEAFF

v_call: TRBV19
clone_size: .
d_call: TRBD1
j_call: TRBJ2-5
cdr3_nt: TGTGCCAGTAGTATAGGCGGACAGGGAGGGACCCAGTACTTC
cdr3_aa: CASSIGGQGGTQYF

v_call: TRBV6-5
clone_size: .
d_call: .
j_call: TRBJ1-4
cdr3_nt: TGTGCCAGCAGTTACTCTCATCAGACAGAGAATGAAAAACTGTTTTTT
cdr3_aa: CASSYSHQTENEKLFF

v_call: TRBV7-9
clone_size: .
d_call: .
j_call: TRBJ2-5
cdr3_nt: TGTGCCAGCAGCTTAAATATTGGGCAGACCCAAGAGACCCAGTACTTC
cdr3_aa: CASSLNIGQTQETQYF

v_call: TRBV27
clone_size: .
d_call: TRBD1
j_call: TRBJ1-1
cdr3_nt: TGTGCCAGCAGTTTCACGCGGGGGGACAGTACGGGGCGGGGTGGTGCGAACACTGAAGCTTTCTTT
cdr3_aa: CASSFTRGDSTGRGGANTEAFF

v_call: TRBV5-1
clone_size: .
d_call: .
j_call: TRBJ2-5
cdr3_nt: TGCGCCAGCAGCGCTACCACAGGGCGAGAGACCCAGTACTTC
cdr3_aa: CASSATTGRETQYF

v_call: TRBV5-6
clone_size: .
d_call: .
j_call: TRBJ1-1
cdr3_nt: TGTGCCAGCAGCTTCGGGATAGGAGGAATGAACACTGAAGCTTTCTTT
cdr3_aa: CASSFGIGGMNTEAFF

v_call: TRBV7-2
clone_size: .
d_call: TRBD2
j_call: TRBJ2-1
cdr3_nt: TGTGCCAGCAGCCCCAATAGACGGCTGAGCGGGAGGCTCAATGAGCAGTTCTTC
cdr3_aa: CASSPNRRLSGRLNEQFF

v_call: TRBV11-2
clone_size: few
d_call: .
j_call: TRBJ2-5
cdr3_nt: TGTGCCAGCAGCCCAGGGGTCAGTAAAGAGACCCAGTACTTC
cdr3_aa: CASSPGVSKETQYF

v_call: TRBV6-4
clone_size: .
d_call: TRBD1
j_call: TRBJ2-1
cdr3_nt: TGTGCCAGCAGTGCCTCCCCGGACAGGGCGTACAATGAGCAGTTCTTC
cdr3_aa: CASSASPDRAYNEQFF

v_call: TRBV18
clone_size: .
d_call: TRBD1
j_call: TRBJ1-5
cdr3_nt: TGTGCCAGCTCAGGGGACAGGGGGGGTCAGCCCCAGCATTTT
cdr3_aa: CASSGDRGGQPQHF

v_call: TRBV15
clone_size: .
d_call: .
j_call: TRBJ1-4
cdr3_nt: TGTGCCACCAGCCGCACTCAGGGTTTGGAAAAACTGTTTTTT
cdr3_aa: CATSRTQGLEKLFF

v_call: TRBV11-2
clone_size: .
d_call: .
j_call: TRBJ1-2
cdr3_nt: TGTGCCAGCAGCTTAGATCGGCGGGGCTACACCTTC
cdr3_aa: CASSLDRRGYTF

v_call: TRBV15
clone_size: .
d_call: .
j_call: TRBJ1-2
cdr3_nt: TGTGCCACCAGCACCCGGAGCTATGGCTACACCTTC
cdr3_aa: CATSTRSYGYTF

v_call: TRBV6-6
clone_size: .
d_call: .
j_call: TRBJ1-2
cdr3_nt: TGTGCCAGCAGCTCCCAAGCGGGCTATGGCTACACCTTC
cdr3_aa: CASSSQAGYGYTF